This TCR beta chain was documented in a study of blood T cell repertoires in COVID-19. Study in general: COVID-19 samples from acute and convalescent phases originated in the United States, Italy and Spain. T cells, B-cell-depleted T cells, or PBMCs supplied cDNA or gDNA.

In terms of age and location, participants ranged from roughly 18 to 95 years and lived in under 30 US areas. In assigning cohorts, the study relied on participant-reported clinical history. The protocol was immunoSEQ multiplex PCR, while the TCRdb copy is restricted to in-frame clones and leaves out a portion. Here the sample spans roughly 290,000 clones, nearly 90% being singletons. CDR1 is LGHDT and CDR2 is YNNKEL in the germline V gene (reference sequence). This CDR3 contains 16 residues. The trim removed 0 bases at V and 8 bases at J, leaving 5 bases unmatched. Sequencing was done on a sample of PBMCs or T cells enriched from blood (not recorded which). This TCR derives from a young woman with acute COVID-19. The V and J genes are TRBV3-1 (or the pseudogene TRBV3-2) and TRBJ2-1; TRBD2 matches 12 bases. In DNA form, the CDR3 reads TGTGCCAGCAGCCAAGAGACTAGCGGGAGTCCCCATGAGCAGTTCTTC. As protein: CASSQETSGSPHEQFF.